Ten or more counts support the clone carrying this T cell receptor (beta chain). Antigen: not known. TCRdb itself ran the multiplex PCR reads through MiXCR, one entry per CDR3 protein. The table lists 140,000 or so distinct CDR3 sequences, over 25% of them singletons, with around 2.3% in the top ten. CDR3 length: 14 amino acids. The V end lost 3 bases, the J end lost 5 bases, and 10 bases lay between the germline ends. Per the germline V gene, CDR1 is MGHRA and CDR2 is YSYEKL. This entry belongs to a study of breast tumors, draining lymph nodes, adjacent tissues. Whole-study findings and limits: Luminal-like breast cancer showed significantly higher tumor–nontumor repertoire similarity than basal-like. The data were judged consistent with most tumor T cells coming from lymph node and expanding in tumor. Compared with lymph nodes, tumors were less diverse; compared with nontumor tissue, more.

Axillary draining lymph nodes of breast cancer patients supplied the node samples. Sequenced sample: axillary lymph node tissue. The receptor was derived from a female donor with breast cancer. Some clones in this sample may be carry-over from other donors' samples. The chain carries TRBV4-1 and TRBJ2-2, with D tentatively TRBD1 (5 bases). This chain's CDR3 is CASSQVPGTGELFF. The CDR3 DNA is TGCGCCAGCAGCCAGGTCCCAGGGACCGGGGAGCTGTTTTTT.